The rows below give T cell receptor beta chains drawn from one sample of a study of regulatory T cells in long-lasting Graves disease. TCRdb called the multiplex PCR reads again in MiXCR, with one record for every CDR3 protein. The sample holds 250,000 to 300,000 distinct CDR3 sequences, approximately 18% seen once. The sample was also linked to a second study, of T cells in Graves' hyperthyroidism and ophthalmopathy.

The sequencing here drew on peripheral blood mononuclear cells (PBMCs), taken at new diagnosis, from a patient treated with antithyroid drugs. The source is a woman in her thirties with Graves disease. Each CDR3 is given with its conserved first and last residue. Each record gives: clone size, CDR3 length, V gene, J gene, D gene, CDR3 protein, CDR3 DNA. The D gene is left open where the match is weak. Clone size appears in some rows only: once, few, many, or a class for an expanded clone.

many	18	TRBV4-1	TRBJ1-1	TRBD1	CASSQDRRDRGLGTEAFF	TGCGCCAGCAGCCAAGATCGAAGGGACAGGGGACTAGGCACTGAAGCTTTCTTT
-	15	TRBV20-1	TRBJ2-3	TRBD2	CSASFGGVILDTQYF	TGCAGTGCTAGTTTCGGGGGGGTGATATTAGATACGCAGTATTTT
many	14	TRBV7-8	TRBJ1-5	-	CASSSNRDLIPQHF	TGTGCCAGCAGCTCGAACAGGGATTTGATACCCCAGCATTTT
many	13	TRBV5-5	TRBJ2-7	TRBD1	CASSFGQGDEQYF	TGTGCCAGCAGCTTCGGACAGGGCGATGAGCAGTACTTC
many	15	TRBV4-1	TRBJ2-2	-	CASSQARMNTGELFF	TGTGCCAGCAGCCAAGCGCGGATGAACACCGGGGAGCTGTTTTTT
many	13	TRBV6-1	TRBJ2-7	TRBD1	CASSLEQGAAQYF	TGTGCCAGCAGTCTTGAACAGGGGGCCGCGCAGTACTTC
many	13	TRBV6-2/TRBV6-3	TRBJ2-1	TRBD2	CASSLADYNEQFF	TGTGCCAGCAGTCTAGCGGATTACAATGAGCAGTTCTTC
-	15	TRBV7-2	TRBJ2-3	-	CASSYRTGLTDTQYF	TGTGCCAGCAGCTACCGTACGGGACTCACAGATACGCAGTATTTT
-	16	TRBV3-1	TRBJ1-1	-	CASSQEYTSLRTEAFF	TGTGCCAGCAGCCAAGAATACACTTCCTTGAGGACTGAAGCTTTCTTT
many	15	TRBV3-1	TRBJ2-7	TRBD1	CASSQEQGVRYEQYF	TGTGCCAGCAGCCAAGAGCAGGGGGTAAGGTACGAGCAGTACTTC
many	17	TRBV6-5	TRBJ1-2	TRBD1	CASSYYSGTGTSDGYTF	TGTGCCAGCAGTTATTATTCGGGGACAGGGACTTCTGATGGCTACACCTTC
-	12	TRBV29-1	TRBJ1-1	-	CSVSTGNTEAFF	TGCAGCGTTTCTACAGGGAACACTGAAGCTTTCTTT
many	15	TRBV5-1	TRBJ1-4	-	CASSLTGASNEKLFF	TGCGCCAGCAGCTTGACGGGGGCGTCTAATGAAAAACTGTTTTTT
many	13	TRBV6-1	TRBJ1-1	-	CASSPGVGAEAFF	TGTGCCAGCAGTCCAGGGGTTGGGGCTGAAGCTTTCTTT
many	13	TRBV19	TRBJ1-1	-	CASSTLGYTEAFF	TGTGCCAGTAGTACGCTCGGGTATACTGAAGCTTTCTTT
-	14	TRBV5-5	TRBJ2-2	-	CASSRTVNTGELFF	TGTGCCAGCAGCCGGACGGTGAACACCGGGGAGCTGTTTTTT